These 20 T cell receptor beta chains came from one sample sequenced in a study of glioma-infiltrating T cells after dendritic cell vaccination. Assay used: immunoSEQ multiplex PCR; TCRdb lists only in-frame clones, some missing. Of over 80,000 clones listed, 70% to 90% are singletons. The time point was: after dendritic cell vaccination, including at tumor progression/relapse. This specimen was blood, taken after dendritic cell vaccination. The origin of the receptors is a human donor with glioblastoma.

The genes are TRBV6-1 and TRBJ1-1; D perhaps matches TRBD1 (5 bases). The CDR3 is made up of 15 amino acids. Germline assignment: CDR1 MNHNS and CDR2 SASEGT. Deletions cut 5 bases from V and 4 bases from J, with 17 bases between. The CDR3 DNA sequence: TGTGCCAGCAGTAACTGGGTTTCCGGGGGCACTGAAGCTTTCTTT. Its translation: CASSNWVSGGTEAFF.

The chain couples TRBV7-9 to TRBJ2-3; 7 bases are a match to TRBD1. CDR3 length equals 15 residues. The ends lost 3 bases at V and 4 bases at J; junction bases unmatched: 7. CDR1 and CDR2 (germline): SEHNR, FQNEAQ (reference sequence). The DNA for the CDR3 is TGTGCCAGCAGCTTTGCAGGGGGTAAGGCAGATACGCAGTATTTT. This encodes CASSFAGGKADTQYF.

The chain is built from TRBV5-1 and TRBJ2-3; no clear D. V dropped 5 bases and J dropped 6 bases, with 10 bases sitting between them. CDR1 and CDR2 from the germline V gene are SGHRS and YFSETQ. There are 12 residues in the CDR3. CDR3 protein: CASRQTSDTQYF. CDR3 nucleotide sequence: TGCGCCAGCAGGCAGACATCTGATACGCAGTATTTT.

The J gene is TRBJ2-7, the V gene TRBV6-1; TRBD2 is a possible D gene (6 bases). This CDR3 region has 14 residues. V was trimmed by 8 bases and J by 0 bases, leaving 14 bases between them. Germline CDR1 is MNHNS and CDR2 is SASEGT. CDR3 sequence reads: CASSERGSSYEQYV. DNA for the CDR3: TGTGCCAGCTCCGAACGGGGGAGCTCCTACGAGCAGTACGTC.

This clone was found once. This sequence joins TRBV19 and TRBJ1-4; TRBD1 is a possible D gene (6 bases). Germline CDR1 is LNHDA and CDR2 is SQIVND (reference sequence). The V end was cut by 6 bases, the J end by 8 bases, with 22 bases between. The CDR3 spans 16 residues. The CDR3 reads CASSPERRGIGEKLFF. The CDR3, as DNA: TGTGCCAGTAGCCCGGAACGCAGGGGAATAGGCGAAAAACTGTTTTTT.

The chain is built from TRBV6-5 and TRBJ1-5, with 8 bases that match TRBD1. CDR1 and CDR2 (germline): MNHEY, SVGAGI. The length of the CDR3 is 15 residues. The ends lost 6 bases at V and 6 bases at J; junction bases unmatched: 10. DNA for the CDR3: TGTGCCAGCAGCCGCGGTGGACAGGGTTCTCAGCCCCAGCATTTT. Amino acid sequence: CASSRGGQGSQPQHF.

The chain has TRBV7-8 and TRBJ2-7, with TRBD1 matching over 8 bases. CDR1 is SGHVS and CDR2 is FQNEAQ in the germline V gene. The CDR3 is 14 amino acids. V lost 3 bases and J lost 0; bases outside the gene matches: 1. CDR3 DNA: TGTGCCAGCAGCTTGGACAGGGCCTCCTACGAGCAGTACTTC. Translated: CASSLDRASYEQYF.

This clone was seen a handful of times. This chain's CDR3 is CASSLRQREKLFF. CDR3 DNA: TGCGCCAGCAGCCTTCGACAGCGCGAAAAACTGTTTTTT. The chain uses TRBV5-1 and TRBJ1-4; possibly TRBD1 for D (5 bases). The CDR3 contains 13 residues. The germline V gene has CDR1 SGHRS and CDR2 YFSETQ. V dropped 4 bases and J dropped 8 bases, with 12 bases sitting between them. Drawing the rest from reference TRBV5-1 and TRBJ1-4, the complete variable domain is KAGVTQTPRYLIKTRGQQVTLSCSPISGHRSVSWYQQTPGQGLQFLFEYFSETQRNKGNFPGRFSGRQFSNSRSEMNVSTLELGDSALYLCASSLRQREKLFFGSGTQLSVL.

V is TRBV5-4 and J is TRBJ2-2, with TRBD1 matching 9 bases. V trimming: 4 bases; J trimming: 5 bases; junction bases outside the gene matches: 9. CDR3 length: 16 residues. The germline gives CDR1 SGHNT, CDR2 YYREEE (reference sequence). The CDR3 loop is CASSRTGGARTGELFF. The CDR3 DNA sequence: TGTGCCAGCAGCCGAACAGGGGGCGCGAGGACCGGGGAGCTGTTTTTT.

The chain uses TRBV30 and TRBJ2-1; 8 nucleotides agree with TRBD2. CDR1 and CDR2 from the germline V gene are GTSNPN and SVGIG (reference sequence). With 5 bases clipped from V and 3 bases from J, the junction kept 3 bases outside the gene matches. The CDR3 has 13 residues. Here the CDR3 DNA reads TGTGCCTGGGGAGCGGGAGTCTACAATGAGCAGTTCTTC. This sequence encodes CAWGAGVYNEQFF.

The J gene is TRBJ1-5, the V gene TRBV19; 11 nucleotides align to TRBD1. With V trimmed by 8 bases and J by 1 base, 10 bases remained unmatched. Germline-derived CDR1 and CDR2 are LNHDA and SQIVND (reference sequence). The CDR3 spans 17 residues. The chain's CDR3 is CASSGTGGPRSNQPQHF. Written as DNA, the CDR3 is TGTGCCAGTTCCGGGACAGGGGGTCCTCGCAGCAATCAGCCCCAGCATTTT.

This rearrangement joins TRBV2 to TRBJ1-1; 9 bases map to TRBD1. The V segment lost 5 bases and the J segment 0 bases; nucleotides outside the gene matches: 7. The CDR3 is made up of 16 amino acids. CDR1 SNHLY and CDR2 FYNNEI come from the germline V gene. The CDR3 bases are TGTGCCAGCAGTTACAGGGGGCTAGCGATGAACACTGAAGCTTTCTTT. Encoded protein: CASSYRGLAMNTEAFF.

The CDR3 sequence: CASSLSGQGRSPLHF. For the CDR3, the DNA is TGTGCCAGCAGCTTATCGGGACAGGGACGATCACCCCTCCACTTT. V and J are TRBV7-9 and TRBJ1-6; 9 positions agree with TRBD1. J was trimmed by 10 bases and V by 2 bases; bases with no gene match: 6. CDR3 length equals 15 residues. Germline-derived CDR1 and CDR2 are SEHNR and FQNEAQ (reference sequence).

The CDR3 region is CASSSRVGSYTF. Written as DNA, the CDR3 is TGTGCCAGCAGTTCTCGGGTCGGATCCTACACCTTC. The chain is built from TRBV6-5 and TRBJ1-2; D is uncertain. Germline loops: CDR1 MNHEY, CDR2 SVGAGI. This CDR3 region has 12 residues. V shed 4 bases and J shed 10 bases, with 13 bases lying between them.

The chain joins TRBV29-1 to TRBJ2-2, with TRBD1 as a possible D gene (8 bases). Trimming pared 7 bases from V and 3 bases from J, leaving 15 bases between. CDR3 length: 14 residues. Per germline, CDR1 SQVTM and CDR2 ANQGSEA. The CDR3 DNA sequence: TGCAGCGGGCGACAGGGGAGGGACACCGGGGAGCTGTTTTTT. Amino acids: CSGRQGRDTGELFF.

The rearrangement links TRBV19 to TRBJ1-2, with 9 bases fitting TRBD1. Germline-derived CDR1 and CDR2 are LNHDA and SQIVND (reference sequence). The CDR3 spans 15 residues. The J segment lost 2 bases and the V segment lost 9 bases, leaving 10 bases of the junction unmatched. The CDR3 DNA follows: TGTGCCAGCCAAATCACTGGACAGGGGAACTATGGCTACACCTTC. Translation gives CASQITGQGNYGYTF. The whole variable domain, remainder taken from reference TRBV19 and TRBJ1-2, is DGGITQSPKYLFRKEGQNVTLSCEQNLNHDAMYWYRQDPGQGLRLIYYSQIVNDFQKGDIAEGYSVSREKKESFPLTVTSAQKNPTAFYLCASQITGQGNYGYTFGSGTRLTVV.

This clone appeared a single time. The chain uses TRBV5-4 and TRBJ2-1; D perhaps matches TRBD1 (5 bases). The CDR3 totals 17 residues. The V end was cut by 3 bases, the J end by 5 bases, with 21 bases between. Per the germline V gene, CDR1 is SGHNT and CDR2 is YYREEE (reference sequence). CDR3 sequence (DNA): TGTGCCAGCAGCTGGGAAGGGGCGGCCGAGCAGAACAATGAGCAGTTCTTC. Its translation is CASSWEGAAEQNNEQFF.

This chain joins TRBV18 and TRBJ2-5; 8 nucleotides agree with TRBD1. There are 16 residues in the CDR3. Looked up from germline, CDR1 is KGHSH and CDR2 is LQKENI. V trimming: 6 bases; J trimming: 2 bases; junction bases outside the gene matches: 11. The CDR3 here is CASSANRDRIQETQYF. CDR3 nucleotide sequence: TGTGCCAGCTCGGCTAACCGGGACAGGATTCAAGAGACCCAGTACTTC.

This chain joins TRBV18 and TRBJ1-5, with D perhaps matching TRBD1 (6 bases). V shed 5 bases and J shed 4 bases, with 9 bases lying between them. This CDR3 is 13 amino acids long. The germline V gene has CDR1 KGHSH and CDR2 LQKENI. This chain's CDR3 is CASSSTGNQPQHF. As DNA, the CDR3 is TGTGCCAGCTCATCAACAGGGAATCAGCCCCAGCATTTT.

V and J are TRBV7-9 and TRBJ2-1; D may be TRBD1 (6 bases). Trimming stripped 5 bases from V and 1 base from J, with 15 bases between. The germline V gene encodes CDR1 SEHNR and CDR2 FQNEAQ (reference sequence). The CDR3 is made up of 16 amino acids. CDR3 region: CASSLSRGISYNEQFF. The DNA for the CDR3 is TGTGCCAGCAGCCTCAGCAGGGGAATATCCTACAATGAGCAGTTCTTC.